Presented here are 32 T cell receptor beta chains from one specimen sequenced in a study of response to subunit inactivated influenza vaccine. Using its own MiXCR run on the RT-PCR reads, TCRdb lists one record per CDR3 protein. The sample yields fewer than 250,000 distinct CDR3 sequences, approximately 15% seen once. The specimen comprised CD8+ T cells sorted from PBMCs, sampled 5 to 6 days after vaccination. These receptors were collected from a man aged 50 to 59 who received an inactivated influenza vaccine.

This clonotype turned up a few times. The rearrangement links TRBV7-6 to TRBJ2-3, with 9 bases fitting TRBD2. From germline, CDR1 is SGHVS and CDR2 FNYEAQ. The CDR3 runs to 14 residues. V lost 6 bases and J lost 5; bases outside the gene matches: 6. CDR3 protein: CASSISGSRDTQYF. CDR3 in DNA: TGTGCCAGCAGTATTAGCGGGAGTCGAGATACGCAGTATTTT.

This clonotype came up a few times. The chain has TRBV4-1 and TRBJ1-5; D is perhaps TRBD1 (5 bases). V was trimmed by 1 base and J by 7 bases, leaving 8 bases between them. Germline CDR1 and CDR2: MGHRA and YSYEKL. The CDR3 is made up of 13 amino acids. The CDR3 spells CASSQGGGQPQHF. Here the CDR3 DNA reads TGCGCCAGCAGCCAAGGGGGGGGACAGCCCCAGCATTTT.

In the case of this clonotype: This may stem from a read error, because a much larger clone lies one nucleotide away. V gene TRBV28 combines with J gene TRBJ2-3; D is uncertain. In germline, CDR1 is MDHEN, CDR2 SYDVKM. The CDR3 runs 14 residues. Trimming shortened V by 5 bases and J by 6 bases, and 15 bases separated the two germline ends. This CDR3 is CASSISPPRDTQYF. CDR3 nucleotides: TGTGCCAGCAGTATATCCCCGCCAAGGGATACGCAGTATTTT.

This clonotype was seen ten or more times. The chain joins TRBV4-3 to TRBJ2-1, with a tentative D call TRBD1 (5 bases). The V end lost 0 bases, the J end lost 6 bases, and 9 bases lay between the germline ends. Germline loops: CDR1 LGHNA, CDR2 YSLEER. The CDR3 consists of 14 residues. DNA for the CDR3: TGCGCCAGCAGCCAAGATGCAGGGTCCAATGAGCAGTTCTTC. Protein sequence: CASSQDAGSNEQFF.

This clonotype was seen repeatedly, ten times or more. V usage is TRBV29-1 and J usage is TRBJ2-1, with TRBD2 matching over 9 bases. The CDR3 totals 14 residues. Germline lookup yields CDR1 SQVTM and CDR2 ANQGSEA. With 5 bases clipped from V and 4 bases from J, the junction kept 6 bases outside the gene matches. This chain's CDR3 is CSVPPGLAYNEQFF. The CDR3 nucleotides read TGCAGCGTTCCCCCGGGACTAGCTTACAATGAGCAGTTCTTC.

A few counts support this clonotype. The chain uses TRBV4-3 and TRBJ2-5; 8 nucleotides match TRBD1. V dropped 4 bases and J dropped 5; count of bases not matched to a gene: 9. CDR1 and CDR2 (germline): LGHNA, YSLEER. CDR3 length: 15 residues. CDR3 region: CASSRGQGSGETQYF. CDR3 coding DNA: TGCGCCAGCAGCCGTGGACAGGGAAGCGGTGAGACCCAGTACTTC.

In its sample, this clonotype was seen many times. The chain combines TRBV11-2 with TRBJ2-1, with 11 bases identical to TRBD2. The J segment lost 5 bases and the V segment lost 5 bases, leaving 11 bases of the junction unmatched. The germline gives CDR1 SGHAT, CDR2 FQNNGV. The CDR3 runs 17 residues. The CDR3 loop is CASSRRLAGGSNNEQFF. CDR3 sequence (DNA): TGTGCCAGCAGCCGACGTCTAGCGGGAGGATCCAACAATGAGCAGTTCTTC.

This clonotype has a count of ten or more. The V call is TRBV4-3, the J call TRBJ2-3; TRBD2 might be the D (6 bases). V lost 4 bases and J 5 bases, leaving 16 bases between the germline ends. CDR3 length: 15 amino acids. Germline lookup yields CDR1 LGHNA and CDR2 YSLEER. CDR3 sequence: CASSLGTSGGDTQYF. CDR3 in DNA: TGCGCCAGCAGCCTGGGGACTTCAGGCGGAGATACGCAGTATTTT.

A few counts support this clonotype. An end of the junction differs from the germline gene, which may be a read error. The genes are TRBV25-1 and TRBJ2-7; 7 bases are a match to TRBD2. There are 15 residues in the CDR3. The germline V gene has CDR1 MGHDK and CDR2 SYGVNS. The CDR3 reads CASSEPGAGPTPTNF. The DNA of the CDR3 is TGTGCCAGCAGTGAACCGGGAGCGGGGCCGACTCCGACGAACTTC.

The V call is TRBV4-1, the J call TRBJ1-6; D might be TRBD1 (5 bases). The CDR3 is 15 residues long. V was shortened by 1 base and J by 5 bases, with 9 bases between the two germline ends. Germline V gene data show CDR1 as MGHRA and CDR2 as YSYEKL. In DNA, the CDR3 is TGCGCCAGCAGCCAAGTACAGGTAAATAATTCACCCCTCCACTTT. It specifies CASSQVQVNNSPLHF.

This clonotype was seen a handful of times. The V call is TRBV4-3, the J call TRBJ2-3, with 12 bases that match TRBD2. The CDR3 sequence is 16 residues long. V shed 1 base, J shed 2 bases, and the junction held 1 base outside the gene matches. In germline, CDR1 is LGHNA, CDR2 YSLEER. As DNA, the CDR3 is TGCGCCAGCAGCCAAGGGACTAGCGGGAACACAGATACGCAGTATTTT. Translation: CASSQGTSGNTDTQYF.

CDR3 nucleotides: TGTGCCAGCAGTACCGGGGGCGGGACCTACGAGCAGTACTTC. Protein sequence: CASSTGGGTYEQYF. This chain links TRBV7-6 with TRBJ2-7; tentatively, D is TRBD1 or TRBD2 (6 bases each). Germline V gene data show CDR1 as SGHVS and CDR2 as FNYEAQ. CDR3 size: 14 residues. V was pared by 6 bases and J by 2 bases, with 14 bases between. Full variable domain (rest looked up from reference TRBV7-6 and TRBJ2-7): GAGVSQSPRYKVTKRGQDVALRCDPISGHVSLYWYRQALGQGPEFLTYFNYEAQQDKSGLPNDRFSAERPEGSISTLTIQRTEQRDSAMYRCASSTGGGTYEQYFGPGTRLTVT.

This sequence joins TRBV13 and TRBJ2-4; D uncertain. V was trimmed by 4 bases and J by 0 bases, leaving 10 bases between them. From germline, CDR1 is PRHDT and CDR2 FYEKMQ (reference sequence). This CDR3 has 15 residues. As DNA, the CDR3 is TGTGCCAGCAGCTCAGCAGACCTAGCCAAAAACATTCAGTACTTC. Protein sequence: CASSSADLAKNIQYF.

In its sample, this clonotype was seen a few times. The chain uses TRBV5-6 and TRBJ2-7; D is possibly TRBD1 or TRBD2 (6 bases each). Per the germline V gene, CDR1 is SGHDT and CDR2 is YYEEEE. Between the trimmed V and J ends, which lost 1 base and 1 base, there was a span of 15 bases. This CDR3 spans 16 amino acids. CDR3 bases: TGTGCCAGCAGCTTGCGGCCCGGGGGCCTATCCTACGAGCAGTACTTC. Protein: CASSLRPGGLSYEQYF. The full variable domain, rest sourced from reference TRBV5-6 and TRBJ2-7, is DAGVTQSPTHLIKTRGQQVTLRCSPKSGHDTVSWYQQALGQGPQFIFQYYEEEERQRGNFPDRFSGHQFPNYSSELNVNALLLGDSALYLCASSLRPGGLSYEQYFGPGTRLTVT.

The rearrangement joins TRBV7-8 to TRBJ2-1, with no clear D. The CDR3 extends over 18 amino acids. The germline CDR1 and CDR2 sequences are SGHVS and FQNEAQ. Between the trimmed V and J ends, which lost 1 base and 0 bases, there was a span of 16 bases. CDR3 nucleotides: TGTGCCAGCAGCTTAGAAGGCGTGTGGAGCGACTCCTACAATGAGCAGTTCTTC. It encodes CASSLEGVWSDSYNEQFF.

J is TRBJ2-7 and V is TRBV11-2; tentatively, D is TRBD2 (5 bases). Germline CDR1 SGHAT, CDR2 FQNNGV. This CDR3 region has 15 residues. Trimming left V 7 bases short and J 3 bases short, with 19 bases between. The CDR3 DNA reads TGTGCCAGCAATCCGGCAGACTATAGCCTCTACGAGCAGTACTTC. This translates into CASNPADYSLYEQYF.

At least ten counts were recorded for this clonotype. The rearrangement links TRBV9 to TRBJ2-7; 10 nucleotides line up with TRBD2. Germline CDR1 SGDLS, CDR2 YYNGEE. This CDR3 is 14 amino acids long. Trimming cost V 4 bases and J 5 bases; bases outside gene matches: 6. CDR3 sequence (DNA): TGTGCCAGCAGCCTTAGCGGGAGGTACGACGAGCAGTACTTC. As protein: CASSLSGRYDEQYF. The full variable domain, its missing parts supplied by reference TRBV9 and TRBJ2-7, is DSGVTQTPKHLITATGQRVTLRCSPRSGDLSVYWYQQSLDQGLQFLIQYYNGEERAKGNILERFSAQQFPDLHSELNLSSLELGDSALYFCASSLSGRYDEQYFGPGTRLTVT.

This sequence joins TRBV7-6 and TRBJ2-5; D may be TRBD2 (6 bases). The V and J ends lost 4 bases and 3 bases respectively, with 24 bases between them. The CDR3 contains 18 residues. The germline gives CDR1 SGHVS, CDR2 FNYEAQ. The CDR3 loop is CASSYDSSGVALEETQYF. The CDR3 DNA sequence: TGTGCCAGCAGCTACGACAGCTCGGGGGTAGCTCTAGAAGAGACCCAGTACTTC.

This chain links TRBV7-9 with TRBJ1-2, with 8 positions matching TRBD1. The CDR3 spans 14 residues. From germline, CDR1 is SEHNR and CDR2 FQNEAQ (reference sequence). V was pared by 3 bases and J by 4 bases, with 4 bases of the junction left unmatched. This chain's CDR3 is CASSLSGGGYGYTF. CDR3 coding DNA: TGTGCCAGCAGCTTGTCAGGGGGCGGCTATGGCTACACCTTC.

V usage is TRBV4-3 and J usage is TRBJ2-1; maybe TRBD2 (6 bases). Germline V gene data show CDR1 as LGHNA and CDR2 as YSLEER. The CDR3 runs to 16 residues. Trimming removed 0 bases at V and 8 bases at J, with 17 bases between. The CDR3 sequence is CASSQDPGTLDDEQFF. Written as DNA, the CDR3 is TGCGCCAGCAGCCAAGACCCCGGGACTCTCGACGATGAGCAGTTCTTC.

The rearrangement links TRBV12-3 or TRBV12-4 to TRBJ2-5; TRBD1 might be the D (5 bases). The CDR3 totals 17 residues. The V gene lost 6 bases and the J gene lost 5 bases, with 25 bases spanning the gap. CDR3 in amino acids: CASSPTYSRQNDETQYF. In nucleotides, the CDR3 is TGTGCCAGCAGCCCTACATATTCCCGACAGAACGACGAGACCCAGTACTTC.

J is TRBJ2-4 and V is TRBV28; D may be TRBD1 (6 bases). Germline CDR1 is MDHEN and CDR2 is SYDVKM. V lost 3 bases and J 1 base, leaving 22 bases between the germline ends. This CDR3 region has 19 residues. The CDR3 loop is CASSFRFRTGLTAKNIQYF. The DNA of the CDR3 is TGTGCCAGCAGTTTTAGGTTCAGAACAGGGCTCACTGCCAAAAACATTCAGTACTTC.

This clonotype has ten or more counts. V is TRBV27 and J is TRBJ2-7; D gene uncertain. The germline V gene has CDR1 MNHEY and CDR2 SMNVEV (reference sequence). The CDR3 totals 13 residues. Trimming removed 6 bases at V and 4 bases at J, with 13 bases between. The CDR3, as DNA: TGTGCCAGCAGCTTTGGGGTGAGGTACGAGCAGTACTTC. Its protein product is CASSFGVRYEQYF.

The CDR3 nucleotides are TGTGCCAGCAGCGGACCGACAGGTTATAATTCACCCCTCCACTTT. Translated, it gives CASSGPTGYNSPLHF. The chain is built from TRBV9 and TRBJ1-6; weak D call: TRBD1 (6 bases). Germline V CDR1 and CDR2: SGDLS, YYNGEE. Trimming took 3 bases from V and 4 from J, leaving 11 bases between them. The CDR3 has 15 amino acids. The full variable domain, with the rest looked up from reference TRBV9 and TRBJ1-6, is DSGVTQTPKHLITATGQRVTLRCSPRSGDLSVYWYQQSLDQGLQFLIQYYNGEERAKGNILERFSAQQFPDLHSELNLSSLELGDSALYFCASSGPTGYNSPLHFGNGTRLTVT.

The rearrangement joins TRBV30 to TRBJ2-1, with TRBD2 identical over 8 bases. The junction had 9 bases not matched to a gene; V was cut back by 3 bases and J by 8 bases. The CDR3 spans 14 residues. CDR1 and CDR2 from the germline V gene are GTSNPN and SVGIG (reference sequence). The CDR3 region is CAWRFREGIYEQFF. The CDR3 coding sequence is TGTGCCTGGAGGTTCCGGGAGGGCATCTATGAGCAGTTCTTC. Full variable domain (missing parts from reference TRBV30 and TRBJ2-1): SQTIHQWPATLVQPVGSPLSLECTVEGTSNPNLYWYRQAAGRGLQLLFYSVGIGQISSEVPQNLSASRPQDRQFILSSKKLLLSDSGFYLCAWRFREGIYEQFFGPGTRLTVL.

This chain uses TRBV6-1 with TRBJ1-1, with D uncertain. Germline CDR1 MNHNS, CDR2 SASEGT. The CDR3 is made up of 13 amino acids. V dropped 6 bases and J dropped 1 base, with 9 bases sitting between them. The CDR3 loop reads CASRSSGNTEAFF. The DNA for the CDR3 is TGTGCCAGCAGGAGCTCCGGGAACACTGAAGCTTTCTTT.

This clonotype was counted ten times or more. This sequence joins TRBV12-3 or TRBV12-4 and TRBJ2-7; D uncertain. The V end was cut by 6 bases, the J end by 3 bases, with 9 bases between. The length of the CDR3 is 12 residues. CDR3 bases: TGTGCCAGCAGCTCGACGTACTACGAGCAGTACTTC. Translated, it gives CASSSTYYEQYF.

This chain uses TRBV6-1 with TRBJ2-5, with 11 nucleotides matching TRBD2. CDR1 is MNHNS and CDR2 is SASEGT in the germline V gene. The CDR3 runs 14 residues. Unmatched junction bases numbered 4, after V lost 6 bases and J lost 4 bases. CDR3 sequence (DNA): TGTGCCAGCAGCGCCCTAGCGGGGGGAGAGACCCAGTACTTC. It encodes CASSALAGGETQYF.

V gene TRBV7-9 combines with J gene TRBJ2-1; 7 bases agree with TRBD2. V dropped 8 bases and J dropped 1; count of bases not matched to a gene: 11. CDR1 and CDR2 from the germline V gene are SEHNR and FQNEAQ (reference sequence). CDR3 length: 16 amino acids. The DNA of the CDR3 is TGTGCCAGCGTTGGGTGGGGGGGAGATTCCTACAATGAGCAGTTCTTC. This gives the protein CASVGWGGDSYNEQFF.

This clonotype was counted only a few times. The rearrangement joins TRBV7-6 to TRBJ2-3, with a possible D match to TRBD1 (5 bases). Germline V CDR1 and CDR2: SGHVS, FNYEAQ. Deletions cut 2 bases from V and 5 bases from J, with 11 bases between. There are 14 residues in the CDR3. The CDR3 DNA reads as TGTGCCAGCAGCTTAAGGGGTTCGGAAGATACGCAGTATTTT. Protein product: CASSLRGSEDTQYF.

The chain uses TRBV4-3 and TRBJ2-7; D possibly corresponds to TRBD2 (6 bases). Germline CDR1 is LGHNA and CDR2 is YSLEER. The CDR3 length is 15 residues. Trimming removed 4 bases at V and 0 bases at J, with 13 bases between. The CDR3, as DNA: TGCGCCAGCAGCCCCGGGAAGGGAGGCTCCTACGAGCAGTACTTC. Protein product: CASSPGKGGSYEQYF.

The chain couples TRBV6-5 to TRBJ2-1; the D is unclear. V shed 6 bases and J shed 12 bases, with 12 bases lying between them. Germline V CDR1 and CDR2: MNHEY, SVGAGI. This CDR3 is 11 amino acids long. CDR3 in DNA: TGTGCCAGCAGCCCCGGGTTAACGCAGTTCTTC. Translated: CASSPGLTQFF.